This T cell receptor beta chain was captured by sequencing in a study of glioma-infiltrating T cells after dendritic cell vaccination. Broader study findings: Estimated pretreatment TIL content predicted outcome after dendritic cell vaccination.

This CDR3 contains 14 residues. Germline V lookup: CDR1 SGDLS, CDR2 YYNGEE. V was clipped by 1 base and J by 3 bases, with 8 bases between them. With regard to this clone: Antigen: not known.

Time point of the sample: after dendritic cell vaccination, including at tumor progression/relapse. Sequencing used immunoSEQ multiplex PCR; TCRdb keeps in-frame clones, though not all of them. The profile shows roughly 100,000 clones, around 83% of them singletons. The rearrangement uses TRBV9 and TRBJ2-1; D is possibly TRBD2 (5 bases). The receptor's source is a human donor with glioblastoma. The sample consisted of blood, taken after dendritic cell vaccination. The CDR3 protein is CASSVSSLYNEQFF. CDR3 nucleotide sequence: TGTGCCAGCAGCGTATCTAGCCTCTACAATGAGCAGTTCTTC.